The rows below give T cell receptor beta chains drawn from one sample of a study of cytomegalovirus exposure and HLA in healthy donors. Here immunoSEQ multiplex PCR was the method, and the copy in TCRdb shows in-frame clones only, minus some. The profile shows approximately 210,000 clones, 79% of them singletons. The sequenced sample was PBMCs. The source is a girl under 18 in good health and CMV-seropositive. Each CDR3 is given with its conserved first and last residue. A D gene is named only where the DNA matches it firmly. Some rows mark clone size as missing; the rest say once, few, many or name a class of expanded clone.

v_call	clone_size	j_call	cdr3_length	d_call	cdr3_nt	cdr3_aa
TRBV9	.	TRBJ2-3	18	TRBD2	TGTGCCAGCAGCGAACGACTAGCGGGGATCTCTAGCACAGATACGCAGTATTTT	CASSERLAGISSTDTQYF
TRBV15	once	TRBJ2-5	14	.	TGTGCCACCAGCAGAGATCGCGGAAAGGAGACCCAGTACTTC	CATSRDRGKETQYF
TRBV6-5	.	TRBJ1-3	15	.	TGTGCCAGCAGTCGTCAGGGGCATGATGGAAACACCATATATTTT	CASSRQGHDGNTIYF
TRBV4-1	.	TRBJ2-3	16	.	TGCGCCAGCAGCTTTCGGGACTCTCCTCTTTGGGATACGCAGTATTTT	CASSFRDSPLWDTQYF
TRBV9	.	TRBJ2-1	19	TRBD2	TGTGCCAGCAGCGTTTCCCCGGGAGGGGGGGCCTCCTCCTACAATGAGCAGTTCTTC	CASSVSPGGGASSYNEQFF
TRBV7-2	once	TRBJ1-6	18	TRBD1	TGTGCCAGCAGCTTAGTTGGGACAGGGGGCGTCTATAATTCACCCCTCCACTTT	CASSLVGTGGVYNSPLHF
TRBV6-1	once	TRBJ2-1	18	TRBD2	TGTGCCAGCAGTGTGGGGGGGGCTAGCGGGGGGGCCAAGAATGAGCAGTTCTTC	CASSVGGASGGAKNEQFF
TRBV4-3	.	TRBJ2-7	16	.	TGCGCCAGCAGCCAAGATCTCGCGACAGGAGCCTACGAGCAGTACTTC	CASSQDLATGAYEQYF
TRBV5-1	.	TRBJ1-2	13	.	TGCGCCAGCAGCTTGGCTCAGACGGGGGGCTACACCTTC	CASSLAQTGGYTF
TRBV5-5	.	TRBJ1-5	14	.	TGTGCCAGCAGCTTGGCACAGACCAATCAGCCCCAGCATTTT	CASSLAQTNQPQHF
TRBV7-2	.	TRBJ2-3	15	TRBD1	TGTGCCAGCAGCGTACGACAGGGGATTAGCGTTACGCAGTATTTT	CASSVRQGISVTQYF
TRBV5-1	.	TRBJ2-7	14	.	TGCGCCAGCAGCCCCGGAGTGTTGGGCTACGAGCAGTACTTC	CASSPGVLGYEQYF
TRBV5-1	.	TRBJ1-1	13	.	TGCGCCAGCAGCTTGGACAGTTACACTGAAGCTTTCTTT	CASSLDSYTEAFF
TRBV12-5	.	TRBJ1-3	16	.	TGTGCTAGTGGTACCTTAGAACAGGGATCTGGAAACACCGTATATTTT	CASGTLEQGSGNTVYF
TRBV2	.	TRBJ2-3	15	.	TGTGCCAGCAGTGAAAGAGCGTCCCGAACAGATACGCAGTATTTT	CASSERASRTDTQYF
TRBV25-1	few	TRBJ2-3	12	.	TGTGCCAGCAGTACAAGCACAGATACGCAGTATTTT	CASSTSTDTQYF
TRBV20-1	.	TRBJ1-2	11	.	TGCAGTGCCCCCAGGTACTATGGCTACACCTTC	CSAPRYYGYTF
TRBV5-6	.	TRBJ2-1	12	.	TGTGCCAGCAGCTTATCCGGTTTGGAGCAGTTCTTC	CASSLSGLEQFF
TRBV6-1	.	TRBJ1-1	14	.	TGTGCCAGCCTCCCCTTACAGGTCGGGACTGAAGCTTTCTTT	CASLPLQVGTEAFF
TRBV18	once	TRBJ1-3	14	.	TGTGCCAGCTCACCTGCCAGTCGAGGAAACACCATATATTTT	CASSPASRGNTIYF
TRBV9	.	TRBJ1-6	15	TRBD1	TGTGCCAGCAGCGTAGGACAGGGGTCTAATTCACCCCTCCACTTT	CASSVGQGSNSPLHF
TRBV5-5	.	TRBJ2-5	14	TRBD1	TGTGCCAGCAGCTCCCCTAGGGGGCAGGAGACCCAGTACTTC	CASSSPRGQETQYF
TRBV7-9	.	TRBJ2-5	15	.	TGTGCCAGCAGCTTAGTTGAAGGTCGAGGAGAGACCCAGTACTTC	CASSLVEGRGETQYF
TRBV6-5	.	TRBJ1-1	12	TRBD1	TGTGCCAGCAGGACAGGGGTCACTGAAGCTTTCTTT	CASRTGVTEAFF